The TCR beta chain under discussion was sequenced for a study of early stage breast cancer tumors. After removal of 3 bases from V and 3 bases from J, the junction contained 5 bases not matched to a gene. CDR3 size: 14 residues. Per the germline V gene, CDR1 is SNHLY and CDR2 is FYNNEI. For this clone: As yet, its antigen is unknown.

Study-level results: Compared with adjacent normal breast tissue, tumors showed around 2.7-fold greater T cell density and higher clonality. Blood repertoires resembled normal breast more than tumor. Commonly generated sequences made up most enriched TCRB sequences shared between patients.

Produced via immunoSEQ multiplex PCR; TCRdb's table is partial and in-frame only. The data contain several thousand clones, around 71% of them singletons. V and J are TRBV2 and TRBJ2-7, with TRBD1 identical over 7 bases. The sample was breast tumor tissue. The clonotype was recovered from a person aged 45-60 years with breast cancer. CDR3 bases: TGTGCCAGCAGTGAGACAGGGCAACACTACGAGCAGTACTTC. Translating it yields CASSETGQHYEQYF.